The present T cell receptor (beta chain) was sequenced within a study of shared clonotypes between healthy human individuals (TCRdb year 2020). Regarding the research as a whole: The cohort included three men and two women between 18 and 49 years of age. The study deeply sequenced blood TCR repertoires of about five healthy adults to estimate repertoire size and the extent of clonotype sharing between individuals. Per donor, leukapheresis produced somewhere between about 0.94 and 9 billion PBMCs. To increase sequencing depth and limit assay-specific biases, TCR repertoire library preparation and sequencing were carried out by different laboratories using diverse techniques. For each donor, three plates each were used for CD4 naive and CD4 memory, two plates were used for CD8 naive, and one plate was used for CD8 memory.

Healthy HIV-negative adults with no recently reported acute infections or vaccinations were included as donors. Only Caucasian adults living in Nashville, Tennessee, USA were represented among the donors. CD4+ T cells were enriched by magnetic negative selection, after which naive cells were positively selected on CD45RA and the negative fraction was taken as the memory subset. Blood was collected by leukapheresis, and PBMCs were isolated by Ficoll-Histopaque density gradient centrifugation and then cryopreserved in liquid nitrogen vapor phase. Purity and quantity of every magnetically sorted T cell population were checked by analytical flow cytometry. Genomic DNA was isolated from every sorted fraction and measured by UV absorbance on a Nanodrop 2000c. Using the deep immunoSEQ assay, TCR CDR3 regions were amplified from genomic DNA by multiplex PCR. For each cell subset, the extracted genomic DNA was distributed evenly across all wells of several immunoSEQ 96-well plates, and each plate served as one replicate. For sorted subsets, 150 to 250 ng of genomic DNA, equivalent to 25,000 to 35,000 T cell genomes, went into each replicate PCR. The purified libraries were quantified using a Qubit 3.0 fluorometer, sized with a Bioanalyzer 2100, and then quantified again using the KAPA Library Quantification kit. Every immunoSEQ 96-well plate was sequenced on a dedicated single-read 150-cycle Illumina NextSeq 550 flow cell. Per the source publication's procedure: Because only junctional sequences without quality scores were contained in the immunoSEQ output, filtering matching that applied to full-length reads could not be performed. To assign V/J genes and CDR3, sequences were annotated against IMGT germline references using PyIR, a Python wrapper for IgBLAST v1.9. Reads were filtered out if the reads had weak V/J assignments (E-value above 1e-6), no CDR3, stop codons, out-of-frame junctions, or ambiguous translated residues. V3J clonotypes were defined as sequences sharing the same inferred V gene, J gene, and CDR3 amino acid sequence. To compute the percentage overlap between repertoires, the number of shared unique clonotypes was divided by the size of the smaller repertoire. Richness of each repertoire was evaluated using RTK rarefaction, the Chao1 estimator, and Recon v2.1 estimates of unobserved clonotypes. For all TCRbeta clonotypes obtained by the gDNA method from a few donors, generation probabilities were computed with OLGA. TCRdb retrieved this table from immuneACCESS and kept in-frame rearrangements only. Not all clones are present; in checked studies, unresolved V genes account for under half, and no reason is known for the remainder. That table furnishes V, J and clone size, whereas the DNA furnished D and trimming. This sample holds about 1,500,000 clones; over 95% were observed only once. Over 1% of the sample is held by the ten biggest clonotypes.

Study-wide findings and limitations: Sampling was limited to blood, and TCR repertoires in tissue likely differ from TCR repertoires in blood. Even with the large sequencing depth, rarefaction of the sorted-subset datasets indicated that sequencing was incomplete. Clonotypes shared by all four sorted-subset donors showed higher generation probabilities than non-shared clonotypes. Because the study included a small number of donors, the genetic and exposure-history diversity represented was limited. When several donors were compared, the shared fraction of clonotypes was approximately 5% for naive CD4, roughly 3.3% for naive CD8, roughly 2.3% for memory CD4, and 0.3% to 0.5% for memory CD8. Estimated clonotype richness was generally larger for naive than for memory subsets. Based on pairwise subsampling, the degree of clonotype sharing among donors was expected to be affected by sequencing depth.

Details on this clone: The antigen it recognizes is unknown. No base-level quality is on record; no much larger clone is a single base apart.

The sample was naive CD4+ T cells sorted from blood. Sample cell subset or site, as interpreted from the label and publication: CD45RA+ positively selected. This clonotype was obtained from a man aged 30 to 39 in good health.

The CDR3 loop reads CASSYGGTLGEQYF. The nucleotide sequence is given as TGTGCCAGCAGTTACGGTGGGACGCTAGGCGAGCAGTACTTC. The V and J segments used are TRBV6-6 and TRBJ2-7, with the D segment possibly TRBD1 or TRBD2, each aligning over 5 bases. CDR1 and CDR2 were assigned from the germline V gene (reference sequence) as MNHNY and SVGAGI. Counted from cysteine to phenylalanine, this CDR3 has 14 amino acids. The CDR3 DNA has 42 bases and is translated from base 1. Trimming costs V 2 bases and J 6 bases, and their ends lie 14 bases apart.